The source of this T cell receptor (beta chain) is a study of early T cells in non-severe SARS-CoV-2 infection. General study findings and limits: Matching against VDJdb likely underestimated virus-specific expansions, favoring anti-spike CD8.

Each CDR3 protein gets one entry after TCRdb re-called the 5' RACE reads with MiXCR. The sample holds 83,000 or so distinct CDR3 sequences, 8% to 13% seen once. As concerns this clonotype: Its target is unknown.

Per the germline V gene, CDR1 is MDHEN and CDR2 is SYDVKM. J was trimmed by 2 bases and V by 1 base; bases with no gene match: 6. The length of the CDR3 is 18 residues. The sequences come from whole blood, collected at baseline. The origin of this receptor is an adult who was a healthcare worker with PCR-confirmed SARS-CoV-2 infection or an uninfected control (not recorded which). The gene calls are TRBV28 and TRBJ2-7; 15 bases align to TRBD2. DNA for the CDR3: TGTGCCAGCAGTTTATTGGGACTAGCGGGAGGTGACGCCTACGAGCAGTACTTC. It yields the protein CASSLLGLAGGDAYEQYF.